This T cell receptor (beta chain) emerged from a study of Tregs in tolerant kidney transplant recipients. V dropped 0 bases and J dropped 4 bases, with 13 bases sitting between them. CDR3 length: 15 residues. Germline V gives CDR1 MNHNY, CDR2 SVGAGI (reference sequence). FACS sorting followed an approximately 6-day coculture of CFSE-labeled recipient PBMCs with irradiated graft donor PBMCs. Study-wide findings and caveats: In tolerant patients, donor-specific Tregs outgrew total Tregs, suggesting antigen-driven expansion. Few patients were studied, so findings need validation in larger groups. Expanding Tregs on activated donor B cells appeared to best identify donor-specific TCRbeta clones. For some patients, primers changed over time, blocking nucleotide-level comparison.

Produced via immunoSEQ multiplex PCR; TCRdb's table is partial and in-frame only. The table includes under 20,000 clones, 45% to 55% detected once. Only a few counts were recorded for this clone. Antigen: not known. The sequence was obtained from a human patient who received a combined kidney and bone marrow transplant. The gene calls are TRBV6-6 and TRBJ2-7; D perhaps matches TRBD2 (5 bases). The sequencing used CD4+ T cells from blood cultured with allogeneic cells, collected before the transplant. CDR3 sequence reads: CASSYSSGLTYEQYF. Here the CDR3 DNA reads TGTGCCAGCAGTTACTCGAGCGGACTCACGTACGAGCAGTACTTC.